A single sample gave rise to the 27 T cell receptor beta chains below, sequenced in a study of T cell repertoires in ileal Crohn's disease (dated by TCRdb to about 2019). The library was built by means of the immunoSEQ multiplex PCR assay. Not all clones reach the TCRdb copy of this immuneACCESS table, which keeps in-frame sequences only. Checked studies attribute under half of the gap to unresolved V genes and leave the rest unexplained. This sample is represented by fewer than 20,000 clones; about 86% of them were singletons. The ten most abundant clones make up less than 7% of the sample. What was sequenced was ileal tissue. The source is an adult with Crohn's disease.

This chain joins TRBV5-1 and TRBJ1-1, with D perhaps TRBD1 (6 bases). The CDR3 spans 14 residues. V lost 4 bases, J lost 4 bases, and 14 bases lay in between. In germline, CDR1 is SGHRS, CDR2 YFSETQ. The CDR3 protein is CASSHLRGSTEAFF. The CDR3 region has the DNA TGCGCCAGCAGCCACCTCAGGGGATCCACTGAAGCTTTCTTT.

The chain joins TRBV19 to TRBJ1-1; D possibly corresponds to TRBD1 (5 bases). The V and J ends lost 8 bases and 4 bases respectively, with 17 bases between them. Looked up from germline, CDR1 is LNHDA and CDR2 is SQIVND (reference sequence). The CDR3 is 14 residues long. The CDR3 region is CASLPGGGITEAFF. CDR3 in DNA: TGTGCCAGTCTACCTGGGGGGGGTATCACTGAAGCTTTCTTT.

The genes are TRBV27 and TRBJ2-3; 8 nucleotides align to TRBD2. Germline V gene lookup returns CDR1 MNHEY and CDR2 SMNVEV (reference sequence). The CDR3 spans 16 residues. The ends lost 6 bases at V and 1 base at J; junction bases unmatched: 9. CDR3 in DNA: TGTGCCAGCAGCCACACCCCGACTAGCGGCACAGATACGCAGTATTTT. It translates to CASSHTPTSGTDTQYF.

The chain employs TRBV6-1 and TRBJ1-1; 8 bases align to TRBD1. CDR1 is MNHNS, CDR2 SASEGT, per germline. J lost 5 bases, V lost 6 bases, and 8 bases had no gene match. The length of the CDR3 is 14 residues. CDR3 amino acids: CASRTGQGGTEAFF. The CDR3 DNA is TGTGCCAGCAGAACCGGACAGGGAGGGACTGAAGCTTTCTTT.

The gene calls are TRBV7-9 and TRBJ1-1, with a weak D call TRBD1 (6 bases). The length of the CDR3 is 15 residues. The V and J ends lost 5 bases and 4 bases respectively, with 17 bases between them. Looked up from germline, CDR1 is SEHNR and CDR2 is FQNEAQ (reference sequence). In DNA, the CDR3 is TGTGCCAGCAGCCCCCCCGTAGGGGGTATCACTGAAGCTTTCTTT. This sequence encodes CASSPPVGGITEAFF.

The chain is built from TRBV6-6 and TRBJ1-5, with D perhaps matching TRBD1 (6 bases). There are 14 residues in the CDR3. Between the trimmed V and J ends, which lost 6 bases and 2 bases, there was a span of 11 bases. The germline V gene encodes CDR1 MNHNY and CDR2 SVGAGI (reference sequence). This CDR3 reads CASRQNRGNQPQHF. In DNA, the CDR3 is TGTGCCAGCAGGCAGAACAGGGGCAATCAGCCCCAGCATTTT.

The chain employs TRBV9 and TRBJ2-7, with 7 bases aligning to TRBD1. J gave up 2 bases and V 3 bases, and 11 bases lay outside the gene matches. CDR3 length equals 16 residues. Germline V gene sequence: CDR1 SGDLS, CDR2 YYNGEE. CDR3 nucleotides: TGTGCCAGCAGCGGGAGAGGGACAGTTTCGACCTACGAGCAGTACTTC. It yields the protein CASSGRGTVSTYEQYF.

The V gene is TRBV2, the J gene TRBJ2-7; D gene uncertain. CDR1 SNHLY and CDR2 FYNNEI come from the germline V gene. This CDR3 has 14 amino acids. The V end was cut by 9 bases, the J end by 0 bases, with 15 bases between. The CDR3 loop reads CASNRDGPSYEQYF. CDR3 coding DNA: TGTGCCAGTAACAGAGATGGGCCCTCCTACGAGCAGTACTTC.

This chain connects TRBV6-6 to TRBJ2-5; no definite D call. V lost 0 bases and J 5 bases, leaving 13 bases between the germline ends. The CDR3 spans 15 residues. The germline V gene has CDR1 MNHNY and CDR2 SVGAGI (reference sequence). CDR3 DNA sequence: TGTGCCAGCAGTTACTCGAATTCGGGTACGGAGACCCAGTACTTC. Translation gives CASSYSNSGTETQYF.

V gene TRBV2 combines with J gene TRBJ1-1, with TRBD1 as a possible D gene (6 bases). The CDR3 totals 16 residues. V lost 8 bases and J 2 bases, leaving 21 bases between the germline ends. CDR1 is SNHLY, CDR2 FYNNEI, per germline. Here the CDR3 reads CASGSRQGGSNTEAFF. The CDR3 DNA follows: TGTGCCAGCGGAAGTAGACAAGGGGGTAGTAACACTGAAGCTTTCTTT.

This rearrangement joins TRBV5-8 to TRBJ2-5; 10 nucleotides agree with TRBD1. Trimming removed 4 bases from V and 2 bases from J; junction bases left unmatched: 2. The CDR3 has 14 amino acids. Germline V CDR1 and CDR2: SGHTS, YDEGEE. CDR3 sequence (DNA): TGTGCCAGCAGCCCGGGACAGGGGCAAGAGACCCAGTACTTC. It codes for CASSPGQGQETQYF.

The rearrangement uses TRBV5-4 and TRBJ2-2, with TRBD2 matching 9 bases. V was clipped by 3 bases and J by 6 bases; unmatched bases: 9. The CDR3 runs 16 residues. CDR1 is SGHNT and CDR2 is YYREEE in the germline V gene (reference sequence). The CDR3 nucleotides are TGTGCCAGCAGCTCCCGGGCGGGAGGGTATCCCGGGGAGCTGTTTTTT. Amino acid sequence: CASSSRAGGYPGELFF.

The chain combines TRBV5-1 with TRBJ2-7; TRBD2 matches at 7 bases. The CDR3 has 16 amino acids. Per the germline V gene, CDR1 is SGHRS and CDR2 is YFSETQ. Germline trimming cut 3 bases from V and 1 base from J; bases unmatched to any gene: 10. The CDR3 loop reads CASSSQRTGGSYEQYF. For the CDR3, the DNA is TGCGCCAGCAGCTCACAACGAACCGGGGGGTCCTACGAGCAGTACTTC.

The rearrangement links TRBV4-2 to TRBJ1-4, with D possibly being TRBD1 (6 bases). CDR3 length: 16 residues. V shed 1 base and J shed 3 bases, with 12 bases lying between them. Looked up from germline, CDR1 is LGHNA and CDR2 is YNFKEQ. The DNA for the CDR3 is TGTGCCAGCAGCCAAGCTGAGGGGGAAGCTAATGAAAAACTGTTTTTT. Protein sequence: CASSQAEGEANEKLFF.

The V gene is TRBV9, the J gene TRBJ2-7; 9 bases are shared with TRBD2. CDR3 length: 14 residues. Germline loops: CDR1 SGDLS, CDR2 YYNGEE. The trim removed 3 bases at V and 1 base at J, leaving 2 bases unmatched. CDR3 amino acids: CASSASGASYEQYF. The CDR3 DNA is TGTGCCAGCAGCGCTAGCGGGGCTTCCTACGAGCAGTACTTC.

The chain is built from TRBV19 and TRBJ1-4, with TRBD1 as a possible D gene (6 bases). V lost 3 bases and J 8 bases, leaving 13 bases between the germline ends. Per the germline V gene, CDR1 is LNHDA and CDR2 is SQIVND (reference sequence). This CDR3 contains 14 residues. The DNA for the CDR3 is TGTGCCAGTAGTATTGGCAGGGGTATCGAAAAACTGTTTTTT. The encoded protein is CASSIGRGIEKLFF.

The rearrangement uses TRBV6-6 and TRBJ1-5; D perhaps matches TRBD1 (6 bases). V was cut by 0 bases and J by 2 bases, with 8 bases left in between. Looked up from germline, CDR1 is MNHNY and CDR2 is SVGAGI (reference sequence). This CDR3 has 15 amino acids. The CDR3 sequence: CASSYSNRGNQPQHF. The CDR3 DNA reads as TGTGCCAGCAGTTACTCGAACAGGGGCAATCAGCCCCAGCATTTT.

This clone was picked up one time. V is TRBV19 and J is TRBJ1-1; possibly TRBD1 for D (6 bases). This CDR3 spans 16 amino acids. V was cut by 5 bases and J by 0 bases, with 16 bases left in between. Germline V gene lookup returns CDR1 LNHDA and CDR2 SQIVND (reference sequence). The CDR3 loop reads CASSSIGGGMNTEAFF. CDR3 DNA sequence: TGTGCCAGTAGTTCAATAGGGGGTGGCATGAACACTGAAGCTTTCTTT. Together with reference TRBV19 and TRBJ1-1, the CDR3 gives the full variable domain: DGGITQSPKYLFRKEGQNVTLSCEQNLNHDAMYWYRQDPGQGLRLIYYSQIVNDFQKGDIAEGYSVSREKKESFPLTVTSAQKNPTAFYLCASSSIGGGMNTEAFFGQGTRLTVV.

This sequence joins TRBV19 and TRBJ1-2; 7 bases are a match to TRBD1. The CDR3 loop spans 15 amino acids. Germline-derived CDR1 and CDR2 are LNHDA and SQIVND (reference sequence). The V segment lost 5 bases and the J segment 4 bases; nucleotides outside the gene matches: 10. The CDR3 loop reads CASSGRQGSGYGYTF. For the CDR3, the DNA is TGTGCCAGTAGTGGTCGACAGGGTAGCGGCTATGGCTACACCTTC.

This clone was picked up one time. V is TRBV29-1 and J is TRBJ2-3; 13 nucleotides line up with TRBD2. The CDR3 has 15 residues. The V segment lost 7 bases and the J segment 0 bases; nucleotides outside the gene matches: 4. CDR1 SQVTM and CDR2 ANQGSEA come from the germline V gene. Written as DNA, the CDR3 is TGCAGCGGGACTAGCGGGAGTTACAGCACAGATACGCAGTATTTT. Translation: CSGTSGSYSTDTQYF.

The gene calls are TRBV27 and TRBJ2-7; no reliable D call. The V end was cut by 2 bases, the J end by 3 bases, with 8 bases between. The V gene's germline CDR1 is MNHEY and CDR2 SMNVEV (reference sequence). This CDR3 is 13 amino acids long. The CDR3 protein is CASSLTRFYEQYF. DNA for the CDR3: TGTGCCAGCAGTTTAACTCGTTTCTACGAGCAGTACTTC.

The chain joins TRBV7-8 to TRBJ1-5, with D possibly being TRBD1 (6 bases). The CDR3 totals 15 residues. V was shortened by 3 bases and J by 4 bases, with 13 bases between the two germline ends. CDR1 SGHVS and CDR2 FQNEAQ come from the germline V gene. The CDR3 protein is CASSFTGTINQPQHF. The CDR3 DNA is TGTGCCAGCAGCTTCACCGGGACAATAAATCAGCCCCAGCATTTT. Complete variable domain (other parts from reference TRBV7-8 and TRBJ1-5): GAGVSQSPRYKVAKRGQDVALRCDPISGHVSLFWYQQALGQGPEFLTYFQNEAQLDKSGLPSDRFFAERPEGSVSTLKIQRTQQEDSAVYLCASSFTGTINQPQHFGDGTRLSIL.

The CDR3 DNA follows: TGTGCCAGCAGTTCTCCACTGACTAGCGGGAGGAAAAGAGAGCAGTTCTTC. This gives the protein CASSSPLTSGRKREQFF. V usage is TRBV28 and J usage is TRBJ2-1, with 13 bases that match TRBD2. The ends lost 4 bases at V and 10 bases at J; junction bases unmatched: 13. Germline loops: CDR1 MDHEN, CDR2 SYDVKM. This CDR3 has 17 amino acids.

V is TRBV19 and J is TRBJ2-7; possible D gene TRBD2, 5 bases. The ends were cut back, 5 bases at V and 2 bases at J, with 28 bases in the middle. CDR3 length: 19 amino acids. Germline V gene sequence: CDR1 LNHDA, CDR2 SQIVND (reference sequence). In DNA, the CDR3 is TGTGCCAGTAGTGCGCGCGCCATTTTTATAGGGAGTGCTCCCTACGAGCAGTACTTC. Translating gives CASSARAIFIGSAPYEQYF.

The rearrangement uses TRBV7-9 and TRBJ2-3, with TRBD2 matching 15 bases. CDR3 length: 19 residues. With 5 bases clipped from V and 0 bases from J, the junction kept 9 bases outside the gene matches. Germline CDR1 reads SEHNR; CDR2 reads FQNEAQ (reference sequence). For the CDR3, the DNA is TGTGCCAGCAGCCGGACTAGCGGGAGGGCCAGCTTAAGCACAGATACGCAGTATTTT. This codes for CASSRTSGRASLSTDTQYF.

This clone was detected only once. The chain carries TRBV5-1 and TRBJ2-1; 12 nucleotides line up with TRBD2. V lost 0 bases to trimming and J lost 5 bases; unmatched junction nucleotides: 18. Germline lookup yields CDR1 SGHRS and CDR2 YFSETQ. CDR3 length: 21 residues. This chain's CDR3 is CASSLEGGTVRTSGAHNEQFF. The DNA for the CDR3 is TGCGCCAGCAGCTTGGAGGGGGGGACAGTTAGGACTAGCGGGGCACACAATGAGCAGTTCTTC.

V gene TRBV6-6 combines with J gene TRBJ2-5; D might be TRBD1 (6 bases). V lost 2 bases to trimming and J lost 4 bases, with 11 bases between them. CDR3 size: 14 residues. The germline V gene encodes CDR1 MNHNY and CDR2 SVGAGI (reference sequence). The CDR3 nucleotides read TGTGCCAGCAGTTACGGGACAACTGGAGAGACCCAGTACTTC. This codes for CASSYGTTGETQYF.